Each of the 22 T cell receptor beta chains below was sequenced from the same sample in a study of T cells in Graves' hyperthyroidism and ophthalmopathy. From RNA transcripts, TCR beta CDR3 regions were amplified. The study used the HTBI primer set for a first-round RT-PCR of the TCR CDR3. In TCRdb, the multiplex PCR reads were re-called with MiXCR into one record per CDR3 protein. The top ten hold roughly 25% of the sample, which has hundreds of thousands of distinct CDR3 sequences, approximately 15% seen once. What was sequenced was blood. The origin of the receptors is a woman in her thirties with Graves' hyperthyroidism.

There are many counts of this clonotype. V and J are TRBV7-2 and TRBJ2-7; 8 bases line up with TRBD1. V dropped 1 base and J dropped 6; count of bases not matched to a gene: 11. The CDR3 covers 16 residues. Germline V gene lookup returns CDR1 SGHTA and CDR2 FQGNSA. CDR3 coding DNA: TGTGCCAGCAGCTTAGTAGTAAGGCAGGGGGCAGGCGAGCAGTACTTC. This encodes CASSLVVRQGAGEQYF.

This clonotype was detected many times. The V gene is TRBV7-9, the J gene TRBJ2-1; TRBD2 matches 10 bases. The junction had 8 bases not matched to a gene; V was cut back by 5 bases and J by 10 bases. This CDR3 is 14 amino acids long. Germline CDR1 is SEHNR and CDR2 is FQNEAQ (reference sequence). CDR3 DNA sequence: TGTGCCAGCAGCCTCCAGCGGGAGGGCCAGGAGCAGTTCTTC. It is translated as CASSLQREGQEQFF.

This clonotype was counted ten times or more. V usage is TRBV20-1 and J usage is TRBJ1-4; D not resolved. Trimming stripped 1 base from V and 0 bases from J, with 12 bases between. The CDR3 spans 16 residues. CDR1 and CDR2 from the germline V gene are DFQATT and SNEGSKA (reference sequence). The CDR3 DNA reads as TGCAGTGCTAGAGGCCGTGGACGGACAACTAATGAAAAACTGTTTTTT. Protein sequence: CSARGRGRTTNEKLFF.

This clonotype was seen repeatedly, ten times or more. The chain joins TRBV7-2 to TRBJ2-1; 13 bases agree with TRBD2. Trimming cost V 3 bases and J 12 bases; bases outside gene matches: 8. The CDR3 extends over 15 amino acids. Per germline, CDR1 SGHTA and CDR2 FQGNSA. The DNA for the CDR3 is TGTGCCAGCAGCTTTATTGAGACTAGCGGGAGGTCGCAGTTCTTC. It is translated as CASSFIETSGRSQFF.

This clonotype was counted many times. The gene calls are TRBV11-2 and TRBJ2-3, with D hard to call. The CDR3 totals 17 residues. Trimming pared 5 bases from V and 1 base from J, leaving 19 bases between. Germline lookup yields CDR1 SGHAT and CDR2 FQNNGV. For the CDR3, the DNA is TGTGCCAGCAGCCAACATCCTTACCAGGCAGGCACAGATACGCAGTATTTT. As protein: CASSQHPYQAGTDTQYF.

This clonotype was found many times. The V gene is TRBV20-1, the J gene TRBJ2-1, with 7 bases fitting TRBD2. Germline values: CDR1 DFQATT, CDR2 SNEGSKA (reference sequence). Trimming removed 0 bases from V and 12 bases from J; junction bases left unmatched: 14. The CDR3 extends over 15 amino acids. CDR3 bases: TGCAGTGCTAGAGATGGAGCGGGGATTACAATGAGGCAGTTCTTC. It specifies CSARDGAGITMRQFF.

The rearrangement uses TRBV30 and TRBJ2-1; TRBD2 matches at 8 bases. This CDR3 comprises 15 residues. Germline trimming cut 4 bases from V and 0 bases from J; bases unmatched to any gene: 5. From germline, CDR1 is GTSNPN and CDR2 SVGIG (reference sequence). The chain's CDR3 is CAWTRGGASYNEQFF. The CDR3 coding sequence is TGTGCCTGGACTCGGGGGGGGGCCTCCTACAATGAGCAGTTCTTC.

Many counts were recorded for this clonotype. This chain connects TRBV28 to TRBJ2-7; 10 bases map to TRBD1. V lost 5 bases to trimming and J lost 2 bases; unmatched junction nucleotides: 3. This CDR3 is built from 14 residues. Germline V lookup: CDR1 MDHEN, CDR2 SYDVKM. The CDR3 sequence is CASSRDRGAYEQYF. For the CDR3, the DNA is TGTGCCAGCAGTAGGGACAGGGGTGCCTACGAGCAGTACTTC.

V usage is TRBV10-3 and J usage is TRBJ2-7, with 12 bases aligning to TRBD2. Germline lookup yields CDR1 ENHRY and CDR2 SYGVKD. This CDR3 has 14 amino acids. V gave up 8 bases and J gave up 4 bases; unmatched junction bases: 6. The CDR3 is CAIAGTSGSYEQYF. For the CDR3, the DNA is TGTGCCATCGCCGGGACTAGCGGGTCATACGAGCAGTACTTC.

This clonotype has at least ten counts. The genes are TRBV7-6 and TRBJ2-1; 15 bases match TRBD2. The CDR3 is 19 residues long. Trimming at V came to 4 bases and at J to 3 bases, leaving 10 bases not matched to a gene. Germline lookup yields CDR1 SGHVS and CDR2 FNYEAQ. This CDR3 reads CASSSRTSGRAKVYNEQFF. The CDR3 nucleotides read TGTGCCAGCAGCTCCAGGACTAGCGGGAGGGCCAAGGTCTACAATGAGCAGTTCTTC.

This clonotype came up many times. J is TRBJ2-3 and V is TRBV20-1; 9 nucleotides align to TRBD2. V shed 6 bases and J 6 bases; nucleotides not matched to a gene: 13. The CDR3 consists of 15 residues. Germline CDR1 DFQATT, CDR2 SNEGSKA (reference sequence). The chain's CDR3 is CSAQTAGGLQDTQYF. The CDR3, as DNA: TGCAGTGCCCAAACAGCGGGAGGTCTACAGGATACGCAGTATTTT.

The table lists this clonotype with a few counts. At one boundary the junction diverges from the germline segment, which might be a read error. The chain recombines TRBV11-2 with TRBJ1-3; 7 nucleotides line up with TRBD1. Germline V gene data show CDR1 as SGHAT and CDR2 as FQNNGV. CDR3 length: 13 amino acids. CDR3 nucleotide sequence: TGTGCCAGCAGCTCCGCCGCCGGAGACAGGGTGAATTTT. Translation gives CASSSAAGDRVNF. The full variable domain, with the rest looked up from reference TRBV11-2 and TRBJ1-3, is EAGVAQSPRYKIIEKRQSVAFWCNPISGHATLYWYQQILGQGPKLLIQFQNNGVVDDSQLPKDRFSAERLKGVDSTLKIQPAKLEDSAVYLCASSSAAGDRVNFGEGSWLTVV.

This chain uses TRBV4-1 with TRBJ2-3; 12 bases are shared with TRBD1. The germline V gene encodes CDR1 MGHRA and CDR2 YSYEKL. V dropped 4 bases and J dropped 6; count of bases not matched to a gene: 14. The CDR3 covers 18 residues. In DNA, the CDR3 is TGCGCCAGCAGCCCTGTCTCCGGGACAGGGGGCGTAGGGGATACGCAGTATTTT. This encodes CASSPVSGTGGVGDTQYF.

This clonotype was seen only a few times. V usage is TRBV15 and J usage is TRBJ2-5; 8 bases map to TRBD2. The trim removed 0 bases at V and 4 bases at J, leaving 1 base unmatched. The CDR3 length is 14 residues. The V gene's germline CDR1 is LNHNV and CDR2 YYDKDF (reference sequence). The CDR3: CATSRELAGETQYF. The DNA of the CDR3 is TGTGCCACCAGCAGAGAGCTAGCGGGAGAGACCCAGTACTTC. The full variable domain, in which reference TRBV15 and TRBJ2-5 provide the parts outside the CDR3, is DAMVIQNPRYQVTQFGKPVTLSCSQTLNHNVMYWYQQKSSQAPKLLFHYYDKDFNNEADTPDNFQSRRPNTSFCFLDIRSPGLGDTAMYLCATSRELAGETQYFGPGTRLLVL.

This clonotype was detected only a few times. This chain uses TRBV4-3 with TRBJ1-4, with TRBD1 identical over 9 bases. V shed 4 bases, J shed 5 bases, and the junction held 5 bases outside the gene matches. Germline V gene lookup returns CDR1 LGHNA and CDR2 YSLEER. The CDR3 extends over 15 amino acids. CDR3 amino acids: CASSPTGTGNEKLFF. The CDR3 DNA follows: TGCGCCAGCAGCCCCACCGGGACAGGGAATGAAAAACTGTTTTTT.

Ten or more counts support this clonotype. The J gene is TRBJ2-7, the V gene TRBV16; 8 nucleotides match TRBD1. The CDR3 consists of 15 residues. Germline V gene sequence: CDR1 KGHSY, CDR2 FQNENV. The V and J ends lost 0 bases and 5 bases, in that order; junction bases with no gene match: 6. The CDR3 bases are TGTGCCAGCAGCCAATCGACAGGGGATAGCCACGAGCAGTACTTC. It encodes CASSQSTGDSHEQYF.

This chain joins TRBV30 and TRBJ1-5; D perhaps matches TRBD1 (5 bases). Trimming removed 5 bases from V and 5 bases from J, with 7 bases in between. There are 11 residues in the CDR3. CDR1 is GTSNPN, CDR2 SVGIG, per germline (reference sequence). CDR3 region: CAWGADQPQHF. CDR3 bases: TGTGCCTGGGGGGCGGATCAGCCCCAGCATTTT. The variable domain in full, completed from reference TRBV30 and TRBJ1-5, reads SQTIHQWPATLVQPVGSPLSLECTVEGTSNPNLYWYRQAAGRGLQLLFYSVGIGQISSEVPQNLSASRPQDRQFILSSKKLLLSDSGFYLCAWGADQPQHFGDGTRLSIL.

This clonotype has a count of ten or more. The V and J genes are TRBV20-1 and TRBJ1-2, with a possible D match to TRBD1 (5 bases). CDR3 length: 14 amino acids. The V and J ends lost 0 bases and 3 bases respectively, with 11 bases between them. Germline V gives CDR1 DFQATT, CDR2 SNEGSKA (reference sequence). CDR3 loop: CSARDPRGDYGYTF. The DNA of the CDR3 is TGCAGTGCTAGAGATCCAAGGGGAGACTATGGCTACACCTTC.

A note on this clonotype: A much larger clonotype is one base distant, so this may be a read error. The rearrangement links TRBV19 to TRBJ2-3; D unclear. Germline V lookup: CDR1 LNHDA, CDR2 SQIVND (reference sequence). V shed 10 bases and J shed 0 bases, with 5 bases lying between them. The CDR3 consists of 11 residues. In DNA form, the CDR3 reads TGTGCCACCAGTAGCACAGATACGCAGTATTTT. Amino acid sequence: CATSSTDTQYF. Full variable domain (rest looked up from reference TRBV19 and TRBJ2-3): DGGITQSPKYLFRKEGQNVTLSCEQNLNHDAMYWYRQDPGQGLRLIYYSQIVNDFQKGDIAEGYSVSREKKESFPLTVTSAQKNPTAFYLCATSSTDTQYFGPGTRLTVL.

This clonotype was seen at least ten times. The chain employs TRBV24-1 and TRBJ2-1; D possibly corresponds to TRBD2 (5 bases). V was pared by 4 bases and J by 6 bases, with 15 bases between. The V gene's germline CDR1 is KGHDR and CDR2 SFDVKD. The CDR3 has 15 residues. The DNA of the CDR3 is TGTGCCACCAGTGAAGAACCAGCGGTTAGCAATGAGCAGTTCTTC. Encoded protein: CATSEEPAVSNEQFF.

This clonotype was seen a few times. The chain uses TRBV6-1 and TRBJ2-1, with D possibly being TRBD2 (7 bases). The CDR3 extends over 16 amino acids. The V gene lost 6 bases and the J gene lost 5 bases, with 20 bases spanning the gap. CDR1 MNHNS and CDR2 SASEGT come from the germline V gene. CDR3 DNA: TGTGCCAGCAGCTCCCAGATGGGGGAGGGGGACAATGAGCAGTTCTTC. Translating it yields CASSSQMGEGDNEQFF.

This clonotype occurred many times. The chain carries TRBV30 and TRBJ2-5, with 13 bases lining up with TRBD2. This CDR3 contains 15 residues. The J segment lost 1 base and the V segment lost 7 bases, leaving 6 bases of the junction unmatched. Germline CDR1 is GTSNPN and CDR2 is SVGIG (reference sequence). The CDR3 sequence: CAFMTSGRFQETQYF. The CDR3, as DNA: TGTGCCTTCATGACTAGCGGGAGGTTCCAAGAGACCCAGTACTTC.